What follows are 11 T cell receptor beta chains derived from one specimen sequenced in a study of regulatory T cells in long-lasting Graves disease. To make TCR beta libraries, researchers used iRepertoire HTBI primers and Arm-PCR of CDR3 regions. TCRdb recomputed calls from the multiplex PCR reads with MiXCR, one row per CDR3 protein. The table shows 310,000 or so distinct CDR3 sequences, with around 20% occurring only once. The time point denotes: persistent/refractory GD, antithyroid drugs over 5 years with positive TRAb. PBMCs provided the RNA from which the TCR library was made. The source was peripheral blood mononuclear cells (PBMCs), collected when the disease was refractory, from a patient treated with antithyroid drugs. The receptors here all came from a female donor with Graves disease.

A remark on this clonotype: A much bigger clone sits one base away, suggesting this may be a read error. The chain joins TRBV6-2 or TRBV6-3 to TRBJ1-2; D uncertain. CDR3 length: 10 residues. From germline, CDR1 is MNHEY and CDR2 SVGEGT. The CDR3 region is CVSSQNGYTF. The CDR3 DNA follows: TGTGTCAGCAGTCAGAATGGCTACACCTTC.

This clonotype was counted only a few times. The J gene is TRBJ1-2, the V gene TRBV7-9; no clear D. Trimming removed 5 bases from V and 9 bases from J, with 19 bases in between. In germline, CDR1 is SEHNR, CDR2 FQNEAQ (reference sequence). This CDR3 has 14 residues. CDR3 sequence reads: CASSLDLLGSSYTF. CDR3 sequence (DNA): TGTGCCAGCAGCCTAGATTTGCTCGGATCTAGCTACACCTTC.

This clonotype has ten or more counts. This chain links TRBV2 with TRBJ1-1; TRBD1 might be the D (5 bases). This CDR3 spans 14 amino acids. Looked up from germline, CDR1 is SNHLY and CDR2 is FYNNEI. The V end was cut by 4 bases, the J end by 0 bases, with 9 bases between. CDR3: CASSVEGMNTEAFF. DNA for the CDR3: TGTGCCAGCAGTGTAGAGGGGATGAACACTGAAGCTTTCTTT.

The chain uses TRBV13 and TRBJ2-4, with D hard to call. V dropped 0 bases and J dropped 6 bases, with 6 bases sitting between them. Germline lookup yields CDR1 PRHDT and CDR2 FYEKMQ (reference sequence). CDR3 length: 13 residues. DNA for the CDR3: TGTGCCAGCAGCTTAGGGGGCAGAAACATTCAGTACTTC. Its protein product is CASSLGGRNIQYF.

This clonotype has at least ten counts. V and J are TRBV6-1 and TRBJ1-4, with TRBD1 as a possible D gene (5 bases). In germline, CDR1 is MNHNS, CDR2 SASEGT. The CDR3 loop spans 15 amino acids. With 2 bases removed from V and 2 bases from J, the gap between germline ends came to 9 bases. Here the CDR3 reads CASSELWGTNEKLFF. The CDR3 DNA reads TGTGCCAGCAGTGAATTGTGGGGCACTAATGAAAAACTGTTTTTT.

This clonotype came up many times. The genes are TRBV3-1 and TRBJ1-2; 7 bases are a match to TRBD1. The trim removed 1 base at V and 6 bases at J, leaving 5 bases unmatched. Germline-derived CDR1 and CDR2 are LGHDT and YNNKEL (reference sequence). The length of the CDR3 is 14 residues. CDR3 bases: TGTGCCAGCAGCCAAGGTTGGGACAGCGATGGCTACACCTTC. Translation gives CASSQGWDSDGYTF.

The rearrangement links TRBV19 to TRBJ1-5; 8 bases are a match to TRBD1. The CDR3 spans 15 residues. Losses at the gene ends were 4 bases for V and 7 bases for J; bases not matched to a gene: 9. The germline gives CDR1 LNHDA, CDR2 SQIVND (reference sequence). The DNA for the CDR3 is TGTGCCAGTAGTAACCCTCGGACAGGGTGGCAGCCCCAGCATTTT. As protein: CASSNPRTGWQPQHF.

The chain couples TRBV6-1 to TRBJ2-3; D is ambiguous. Germline V gene data show CDR1 as MNHNS and CDR2 as SASEGT. The CDR3 length is 14 residues. V lost 8 bases to trimming and J lost 0 bases, with 12 bases between them. The CDR3 DNA is TGTGCCAGCCGAGACTCACTAAGCACAGATACGCAGTATTTT. Protein: CASRDSLSTDTQYF.

This clonotype was detected only a few times. The chain employs TRBV7-2 and TRBJ2-1, with D perhaps assigned TRBD1 or TRBD2 (5 bases each). Trimming removed 5 bases from V and 4 bases from J, with 9 bases in between. Per the germline V gene, CDR1 is SGHTA and CDR2 is FQGNSA. The CDR3 totals 13 residues. The DNA of the CDR3 is TGTGCCAGCAGCCAATGGGGGTACAATGAGCAGTTCTTC. Amino acids: CASSQWGYNEQFF.

This clonotype was recorded at least ten times. The chain recombines TRBV2 with TRBJ1-4; D is possibly TRBD1 (5 bases). This CDR3 has 14 amino acids. V lost 3 bases and J 7 bases, leaving 12 bases between the germline ends. From germline, CDR1 is SNHLY and CDR2 FYNNEI. The CDR3 sequence: CASSEGGVIEKLFF. As DNA, the CDR3 is TGTGCCAGCAGTGAGGGGGGGGTAATTGAAAAACTGTTTTTT.

V and J are TRBV9 and TRBJ2-4; no clear D gene. Germline assignment: CDR1 SGDLS and CDR2 YYNGEE. The CDR3 has 14 residues. The V end lost 4 bases, the J end lost 6 bases, and 14 bases lay between the germline ends. In DNA, the CDR3 is TGTGCCAGCAGCCCCCCCACGCCTTTAAACATTCAGTACTTC. Translated: CASSPPTPLNIQYF.